The 22 T cell receptor beta chains below were found in one sample sequenced in a study of T cell repertoires in cytomegalovirus infection. TCRdb reanalysed the reads using MiXCR and keeps one entry per CDR3 protein. Counted here are 650,000 to 900,000 distinct CDR3 sequences, under 35% occurring once; the ten biggest clones make up around 12%. Their specific antigens are unknown. The starting material was cultured CD8+ T cells from PBMCs, obtained from culture after CMV antigen stimulation. The source of these receptors is a human donor in good health (CMV status not recorded). Some clones in this sample may be carry-over from other donors' samples.

The rearrangement links TRBV11-2 to TRBJ2-7; possibly TRBD1 for D (5 bases). CDR3 length equals 15 residues. The germline CDR1 and CDR2 sequences are SGHAT and FQNNGV. Deletions cut 5 bases from V and 2 bases from J, with 16 bases between. CDR3 sequence reads: CASSRDKGMAYEQYF. DNA of the CDR3: TGTGCCAGCAGCAGAGACAAGGGGATGGCCTACGAGCAGTACTTC. The entire variable domain, with the rest obtained from reference TRBV11-2 and TRBJ2-7, is as follows: EAGVAQSPRYKIIEKRQSVAFWCNPISGHATLYWYQQILGQGPKLLIQFQNNGVVDDSQLPKDRFSAERLKGVDSTLKIQPAKLEDSAVYLCASSRDKGMAYEQYFGPGTRLTVT.

V is TRBV5-4 and J is TRBJ1-2; D is uncertain. The CDR3 extends over 15 amino acids. Germline V gene lookup returns CDR1 SGHNT and CDR2 YYREEE (reference sequence). Trimming took 2 bases from V and 5 from J, leaving 16 bases between them. DNA for the CDR3: TGTGCCAGCAGCTTCGTGTCCGTCCCGGGGTATGGCTACACCTTC. This translates into CASSFVSVPGYGYTF.

This chain links TRBV27 with TRBJ1-5; 7 bases match TRBD1. CDR3 length equals 14 residues. Looked up from germline, CDR1 is MNHEY and CDR2 is SMNVEV (reference sequence). Trimming cost V 3 bases and J 3 bases; bases outside gene matches: 2. In DNA, the CDR3 is TGTGCCAGCAGTTTCGGGACAGTCAATCAGCCCCAGCATTTT. Its protein is CASSFGTVNQPQHF.

This clonotype was found a few times. The CDR3 nucleotides are TGTGCCAGCACTCCTCTAGCGGGGAACACTGAAGCTTTCTTT. Translation gives CASTPLAGNTEAFF. The genes are TRBV12-3 or TRBV12-4 and TRBJ1-1; D is unresolved. This CDR3 is 14 amino acids long. V shed 7 bases and J shed 1 base, with 13 bases lying between them.

The J gene is TRBJ1-6, the V gene TRBV6-6, with TRBD1 identical over 8 bases. The V segment lost 6 bases and the J segment 10 bases; nucleotides outside the gene matches: 5. CDR1 and CDR2 from the germline V gene are MNHNY and SVGAGI (reference sequence). This CDR3 is 13 amino acids long. The CDR3 bases are TGTGCCAGCAGGCCAGGGGGCCTCTCACCCCTCCACTTT. Protein: CASRPGGLSPLHF.

The rearrangement links TRBV27 to TRBJ1-1, with D tentatively TRBD1 (5 bases). Germline CDR1 reads MNHEY; CDR2 reads SMNVEV (reference sequence). The CDR3 extends over 14 amino acids. The V gene lost 7 bases and the J gene lost 4 bases, with 16 bases spanning the gap. This CDR3 reads CASKRGGGRTEAFF. CDR3 DNA sequence: TGTGCCAGCAAAAGGGGAGGCGGACGCACTGAAGCTTTCTTT.

Regarding this clonotype: The final CDR3 position lacks the conserved phenylalanine or tryptophan, pointing to a likely read error. The limits of the CDR3 on the DNA are not certain, so only TCRdb's listed CDR3 is given. J is TRBJ2-5 and V is TRBV6-2 or TRBV6-3; the table's D call TRBD1 went unverified against the DNA. Germline values: CDR1 MNHEY, CDR2 SVGEGT. The CDR3 spans 13 amino acids, including both terminal residues. This CDR3 is CASSYALAGTYLA.

This clonotype was detected only once. CDR3 sequence: CSAVLDYSTDTQYF. The CDR3 DNA reads as TGCAGTGCTGTACTGGACTACAGCACAGATACGCAGTATTTT. The V gene is TRBV20-1, the J gene TRBJ2-3, with a weak D call TRBD2 (6 bases). CDR1 DFQATT and CDR2 SNEGSKA come from the germline V gene (reference sequence). V shed 5 bases and J shed 0 bases, with 12 bases lying between them. The CDR3 consists of 14 residues.

The V and J genes are TRBV12-3 or TRBV12-4 and TRBJ1-1; D gene ambiguous. Between the trimmed V and J ends, which lost 3 bases and 13 bases, there was a span of 9 bases. This CDR3 comprises 10 residues. CDR3 in amino acids: CASSLIGVFF. The CDR3 DNA follows: TGTGCCAGCAGTTTGATCGGGGTTTTCTTT.

The chain combines TRBV9 with TRBJ1-1, with no clear D. Germline V gene data show CDR1 as SGDLS and CDR2 as YYNGEE. V lost 0 bases, J lost 1 base, and 10 bases lay in between. The CDR3 extends over 15 amino acids. CDR3 amino acids: CASSVAGDANTEAFF. The DNA for the CDR3 is TGTGCCAGCAGCGTAGCGGGAGACGCGAACACTGAAGCTTTCTTT. Full variable domain (outside the CDR3, taken from reference TRBV9 and TRBJ1-1): DSGVTQTPKHLITATGQRVTLRCSPRSGDLSVYWYQQSLDQGLQFLIQYYNGEERAKGNILERFSAQQFPDLHSELNLSSLELGDSALYFCASSVAGDANTEAFFGQGTRLTVV.

This chain links TRBV7-9 with TRBJ1-4; no clear D gene. CDR3 length: 16 amino acids. Germline CDR1 reads SEHNR; CDR2 reads FQNEAQ (reference sequence). Trimming pared 0 bases from V and 0 bases from J, leaving 8 bases between. CDR3 amino acids: CASSLAISSTNEKLFF. CDR3 bases: TGTGCCAGCAGCTTAGCGATCAGTTCAACTAATGAAAAACTGTTTTTT.

The rearrangement links TRBV15 to TRBJ2-5, with 9 bases that match TRBD2. The junction had 8 bases not matched to a gene; V was cut back by 1 base and J by 2 bases. The CDR3 has 17 amino acids. Germline V lookup: CDR1 LNHNV, CDR2 YYDKDF (reference sequence). In DNA form, the CDR3 reads TGTGCCACCAGCAGAGTCGATAGCGGGGGTTTACAAGAGACCCAGTACTTC. The encoded protein is CATSRVDSGGLQETQYF.

V is TRBV7-9 and J is TRBJ1-2; 8 nucleotides match TRBD1. The length of the CDR3 is 14 residues. The germline gives CDR1 SEHNR, CDR2 FQNEAQ (reference sequence). After removal of 7 bases from V and 2 bases from J, the junction contained 6 bases not matched to a gene. The CDR3 coding sequence is TGTGCCAGCATGCCGAGACAGGGGAACTATGGCTACACCTTC. It encodes CASMPRQGNYGYTF.

This rearrangement joins TRBV19 to TRBJ1-2, with D possibly TRBD1 on 5 matching bases. From germline, CDR1 is LNHDA and CDR2 SQIVND (reference sequence). V shed 3 bases and J shed 5 bases, with 13 bases lying between them. This CDR3 comprises 14 residues. CDR3 protein: CASSIPGRLYGYTF. The CDR3 region has the DNA TGTGCCAGTAGTATCCCAGGGAGACTTTATGGCTACACCTTC.

Ten or more counts support this clonotype. The chain is built from TRBV28 and TRBJ2-2; tentatively, D is TRBD2 (5 bases). The CDR3 covers 15 residues. The germline gives CDR1 MDHEN, CDR2 SYDVKM. The ends were cut back, 3 bases at V and 6 bases at J, with 14 bases in the middle. This CDR3 reads CASSLRLAISGELFF. The CDR3, as DNA: TGTGCCAGCAGTTTGAGGCTAGCTATATCCGGGGAGCTGTTTTTT.

Only a few counts were recorded for this clonotype. The gene calls are TRBV4-1 and TRBJ1-1, with 7 bases matching TRBD1. Trimming at V came to 0 bases and at J to 1 base, leaving 11 bases not matched to a gene. CDR3 length equals 18 residues. CDR1 is MGHRA, CDR2 YSYEKL, per germline. The CDR3: CASSQETGQPIQNTEAFF. In nucleotides, the CDR3 is TGCGCCAGCAGCCAAGAAACGGGACAGCCTATTCAGAACACTGAAGCTTTCTTT.

A few counts support this clonotype. This may stem from a read error, because a much larger clone lies one nucleotide away. This chain links TRBV2 with TRBJ2-7, with TRBD1 matching over 7 bases. Germline values: CDR1 SNHLY, CDR2 FYNNEI. With 7 bases clipped from V and 3 bases from J, the junction kept 3 bases outside the gene matches. This CDR3 has 12 residues. DNA of the CDR3: TGTGCCAGCACCCGGGACAGCTACGAGCAGTACTTC. It yields the protein CASTRDSYEQYF.

Here the CDR3 reads CATRRGLNTEAFF. CDR3 nucleotide sequence: TGTGCCACCCGGAGGGGATTAAACACTGAAGCTTTCTTT. The rearrangement joins TRBV28 to TRBJ1-1; weak D call: TRBD1 (5 bases). V gave up 10 bases and J gave up 2 bases, with 14 bases separating them. This CDR3 contains 13 residues. In germline, CDR1 is MDHEN, CDR2 SYDVKM.

At least ten counts were recorded for this clonotype. The rearrangement joins TRBV5-4 to TRBJ2-3; 8 bases line up with TRBD1. Germline-derived CDR1 and CDR2 are SGHNT and YYREEE (reference sequence). This CDR3 has 15 amino acids. The ends lost 5 bases at V and 0 bases at J; junction bases unmatched: 5. CDR3: CASSYRDRSTDTQYF. DNA for the CDR3: TGTGCCAGCAGTTATCGGGACAGGAGCACAGATACGCAGTATTTT.

This clonotype was counted a few times. The V and J genes are TRBV2 and TRBJ2-1, with 7 bases that match TRBD2. V gave up 10 bases and J gave up 7 bases; unmatched junction bases: 7. This CDR3 spans 12 amino acids. The V gene's germline CDR1 is SNHLY and CDR2 FYNNEI. The CDR3, as DNA: TGTGCCACCTCGGGACTAAGTAATGAGCAGTTCTTC. This encodes CATSGLSNEQFF.

This clonotype came up a few times. V usage is TRBV7-9 and J usage is TRBJ1-2, with D uncertain. The CDR3 covers 13 residues. Deletions cut 1 base from V and 4 bases from J, with 7 bases between. Germline V CDR1 and CDR2: SEHNR, FQNEAQ (reference sequence). The DNA of the CDR3 is TGTGCCAGCAGCTTAGTCGTCAGCTATGGCTACACCTTC. Its translation is CASSLVVSYGYTF.

The rearrangement uses TRBV2 and TRBJ2-2; D tentatively fits TRBD1 or TRBD2 (5 bases each). The germline gives CDR1 SNHLY, CDR2 FYNNEI. V lost 3 bases, J lost 0 bases, and 11 bases lay in between. CDR3 size: 16 residues. CDR3 region: CASSDPQGPNTGELFF. In DNA form, the CDR3 reads TGTGCCAGCAGTGACCCCCAGGGACCGAACACCGGGGAGCTGTTTTTT.